One and the same sample provided the 11 T cell receptor beta chains below, sequenced in a study of cytomegalovirus exposure and HLA in healthy donors. The PCR used 60 Vbeta and 13 Jbeta primers. The data were produced by immunoSEQ multiplex PCR, yet TCRdb's version contains in-frame clones alone and is incomplete. The sample holds about 160,000 clones; around 74% are singletons and the top ten take roughly 2%. Source material: PBMCs. The origin of the receptors is a female donor in good health and CMV-seronegative.

The V call is TRBV2, the J call TRBJ2-1, with D possibly being TRBD2 (6 bases). CDR1 is SNHLY and CDR2 is FYNNEI in the germline V gene. V dropped 1 base and J dropped 1 base, with 11 bases sitting between them. This CDR3 is 16 amino acids long. In nucleotides, the CDR3 is TGTGCCAGCAGTGAAGGGGGGACTGGGTCCTACAATGAGCAGTTCTTC. It yields the protein CASSEGGTGSYNEQFF.

This clone was observed a few times. The chain joins TRBV10-3 to TRBJ2-3; TRBD2 agrees at 9 bases. The CDR3 consists of 16 residues. Germline CDR1 and CDR2: ENHRY and SYGVKD. V lost 7 bases and J lost 0; bases outside the gene matches: 8. CDR3 in amino acids: CAIMNGGRGSTDTQYF. In nucleotides, the CDR3 is TGTGCCATCATGAATGGCGGGAGGGGGAGCACAGATACGCAGTATTTT.

This chain links TRBV10-3 with TRBJ2-5; D might be TRBD1 (7 bases). In germline, CDR1 is ENHRY, CDR2 SYGVKD. V gave up 4 bases and J gave up 1 base, with 13 bases separating them. This CDR3 has 15 amino acids. This CDR3 is CAISVTGTGQETQYF. In nucleotides, the CDR3 is TGTGCCATCAGTGTGACAGGGACTGGCCAAGAGACCCAGTACTTC.

The chain employs TRBV4-1 and TRBJ1-6; weak D call: TRBD1 (6 bases). The germline gives CDR1 MGHRA, CDR2 YSYEKL. The germline V and J ends were trimmed by 3 bases and 0 bases, with 12 bases remaining between them. The CDR3 is 17 amino acids. CDR3 DNA sequence: TGCGCCAGCAGCCACGGGGGGGCACTCTCCTATAATTCACCCCTCCACTTT. Translating gives CASSHGGALSYNSPLHF.

This clone has just one count. A read error may account for a junction end that differs from germline. The chain has TRBV11-1 and TRBJ1-2; TRBD1 matches 8 bases. CDR1 is SGHAT and CDR2 is FQDESV in the germline V gene (reference sequence). This CDR3 comprises 18 residues. CDR3 nucleotides: TGTGCCAGCAGCGTGGAGCCGGTGACAGGGGTAGCTAAGTATGGCTACACCTTC. Translation gives CASSVEPVTGVAKYGYTF. The variable domain in full, with the rest retrieved from reference TRBV11-1 and TRBJ1-2, is EAEVAQSPRYKITEKSQAVAFWCDPISGHATLYWYRQILGQGPELLVQFQDESVVDDSQLPKDRFSAERLKGVDSTLKIQPAELGDSAMYLCASSVEPVTGVAKYGYTFGSGTRLTVV.

Only one count was recorded for this clone. CDR3 region: CASSIWTGGIGYTF. CDR3 in DNA: TGTGCCAGTAGTATATGGACAGGGGGGATCGGCTACACCTTC. The chain employs TRBV19 and TRBJ1-2, with 10 nucleotides matching TRBD1. CDR1 and CDR2 from the germline V gene are LNHDA and SQIVND (reference sequence). J gave up 8 bases and V 2 bases, and 5 bases lay outside the gene matches. This CDR3 is built from 14 residues.

The V and J genes are TRBV9 and TRBJ2-1; maybe TRBD2 (6 bases). The CDR3 extends over 15 amino acids. Germline lookup yields CDR1 SGDLS and CDR2 YYNGEE. V lost 4 bases and J 8 bases, leaving 19 bases between the germline ends. In DNA form, the CDR3 reads TGTGCCAGCAGCCAGTGGGACTCGAAGGTCGATGAGCAGTTCTTC. Protein: CASSQWDSKVDEQFF.

This clone was recorded only once. This CDR3 is CASWTGDCSYNSPLHF. The CDR3 nucleotides read TGTGCCAGCTGGACAGGAGATTGTTCGTATAATTCACCCCTCCACTTT. The chain links TRBV6-4 to TRBJ1-6; 7 nucleotides line up with TRBD1. The CDR3 is 16 residues long. Germline values: CDR1 MRHNA, CDR2 SNTAGT. Losses at the gene ends were 8 bases for V and 4 bases for J; bases not matched to a gene: 11.

The chain links TRBV29-1 to TRBJ2-1, with unresolved D. Looked up from germline, CDR1 is SQVTM and CDR2 is ANQGSEA. V dropped 8 bases and J dropped 3 bases, with 17 bases sitting between them. The CDR3 runs 14 residues. In DNA form, the CDR3 reads TGCAGCACGAGGCCGTCATCCCTCTACAATGAGCAGTTCTTC. This translates into CSTRPSSLYNEQFF.

The chain uses TRBV30 and TRBJ2-1, with 11 bases identical to TRBD1. Germline CDR1 and CDR2: GTSNPN and SVGIG (reference sequence). The V segment lost 3 bases and the J segment 4 bases; nucleotides outside the gene matches: 2. CDR3 length: 14 amino acids. The chain's CDR3 is CAWSRDRGYNEQFF. The CDR3 DNA sequence: TGTGCCTGGAGCCGGGACAGGGGGTACAATGAGCAGTTCTTC.

The CDR3 DNA follows: TGCGCCAGCAGCTTGGTATCAGGAGGCGGCCAGCCCCAGCATTTT. It encodes CASSLVSGGGQPQHF. The chain recombines TRBV5-1 with TRBJ1-5; the D is unclear. Trimming stripped 0 bases from V and 7 bases from J, with 14 bases between. CDR1 and CDR2 from the germline V gene are SGHRS and YFSETQ. The length of the CDR3 is 15 residues.